This T cell receptor beta chain derives from a study of identical twins. After template switching added a universal primer site, the resulting cDNA carried unique molecular identifiers. TCRdb reprocessed the 5' RACE reads via MiXCR and lists one record per CDR3 protein. The sample includes some 760,000 distinct CDR3 sequences, around a sixth of them seen just once. Trimming shortened V by 4 bases and J by 5 bases, and 15 bases separated the two germline ends. The CDR3 runs to 14 residues. Germline V gene data show CDR1 as SGHRS and CDR2 as YFSETQ. This sample also belongs to another study, concerning T cells expressing NK-cell markers.

This receptor was identified in a woman under 30 in good health. Sample: PBMCs. This chain connects TRBV5-1 to TRBJ2-5; D not certain. CDR3 protein: CASSPILGWETQYF. DNA for the CDR3: TGCGCCAGCAGCCCGATTCTGGGGTGGGAGACCCAGTACTTC.